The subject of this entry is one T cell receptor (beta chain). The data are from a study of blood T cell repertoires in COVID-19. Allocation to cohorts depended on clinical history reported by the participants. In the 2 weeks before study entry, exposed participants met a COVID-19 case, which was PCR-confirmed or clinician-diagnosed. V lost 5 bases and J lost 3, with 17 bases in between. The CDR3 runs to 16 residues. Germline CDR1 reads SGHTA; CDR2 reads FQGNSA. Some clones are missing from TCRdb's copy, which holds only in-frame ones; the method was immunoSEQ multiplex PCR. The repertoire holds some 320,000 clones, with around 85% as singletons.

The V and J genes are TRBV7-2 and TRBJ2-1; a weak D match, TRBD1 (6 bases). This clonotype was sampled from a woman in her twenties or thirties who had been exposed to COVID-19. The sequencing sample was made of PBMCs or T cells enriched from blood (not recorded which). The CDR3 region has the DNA TGTGCCAGCAGCAAAGTCCCACAGGGATACTACAATGAGCAGTTCTTC. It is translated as CASSKVPQGYYNEQFF.